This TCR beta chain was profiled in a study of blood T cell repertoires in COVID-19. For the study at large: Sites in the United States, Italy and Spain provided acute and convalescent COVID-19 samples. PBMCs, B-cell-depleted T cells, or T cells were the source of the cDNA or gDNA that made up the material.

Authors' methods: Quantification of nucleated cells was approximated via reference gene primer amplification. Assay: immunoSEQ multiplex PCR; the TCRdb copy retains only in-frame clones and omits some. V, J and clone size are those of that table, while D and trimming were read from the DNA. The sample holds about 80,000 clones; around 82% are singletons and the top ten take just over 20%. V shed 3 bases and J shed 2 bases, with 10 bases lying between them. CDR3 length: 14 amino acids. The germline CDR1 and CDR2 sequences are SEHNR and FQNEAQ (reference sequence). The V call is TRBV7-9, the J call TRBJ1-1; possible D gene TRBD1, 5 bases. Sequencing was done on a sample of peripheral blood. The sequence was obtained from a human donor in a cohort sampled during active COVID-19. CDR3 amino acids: CASSFGGTNTEAFF. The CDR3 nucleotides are TGTGCCAGCAGCTTTGGCGGGACCAACACTGAAGCTTTCTTT.